The TCR beta chain described here comes from a study of blood T cell repertoires in COVID-19. Per the germline V gene, CDR1 is MDHEN and CDR2 is SYDVKM. V was clipped by 3 bases and J by 1 base, with 15 bases between them. This CDR3 has 16 amino acids. Libraries were prepared by immunoSEQ multiplex PCR; TCRdb keeps only in-frame clonotypes and omits some of them. The data hold some 130,000 clones, with roughly 80% observed a single time. The TCR comes from a man in his fifties or sixties who had recovered from COVID-19. This chain uses TRBV28 with TRBJ1-1, with D unresolved. What was sequenced was peripheral blood. The CDR3, as DNA: TGTGCCAGCAGTTTTCTCGTAGACGGGAAGAACACTGAAGCTTTCTTT. This sequence encodes CASSFLVDGKNTEAFF.